Listed below are T cell receptor beta chains from one sample, sequenced in a study of blood T cell repertoires in COVID-19. The table came from immunoSEQ multiplex PCR; TCRdb's copy has only in-frame clones and leaves some out. Of about 140,000 clones detected, approximately 78% appear once; the ten largest clones hold approximately 11%. The sequenced sample was peripheral blood. All receptors come from a man in his sixties who had recovered from COVID-19. CDR3s include the opening cysteine and the closing phenylalanine or tryptophan. A D gene is named only where the DNA matches it firmly. Not every row has a clone size; where given, it reads once, few, many or a size class.

>.|TRBJ2-1|.|TRBV7-2
CASSLAKNVAVNNEQFF
TGTGCCAGCAGCTTAGCGAAAAACGTGGCAGTAAACAATGAGCAGTTCTTC
>.|TRBJ2-3|TRBD2|TRBV19
CASSIGTSDGTDTQYF
TGTGCCAGTAGTATCGGGACTAGCGATGGGACAGATACGCAGTATTTT
>.|TRBJ1-4|.|TRBV28
CASSLGRGLGDEKLFF
TGTGCCAGCAGTTTGGGCCGGGGACTGGGTGATGAAAAACTGTTTTTT
>medium-sized|TRBJ1-3|.|TRBV6-5
CASSLRRGSGNTIYF
TGTGCCAGCAGTTTGCGCAGGGGCTCTGGAAACACCATATATTTT
>.|TRBJ2-7|TRBD1|TRBV19
CASSSGQGTYEQYF
TGTGCCAGTAGTTCGGGACAGGGTACCTACGAGCAGTACTTC
>.|TRBJ2-1|.|TRBV19
CASSRDTYNEQFF
TGTGCCAGTAGTAGGGACACCTACAATGAGCAGTTCTTC
>once|TRBJ1-1|.|TRBV4-3
CASGLSVNTEAFF
TGCGCCAGCGGATTAAGCGTGAACACTGAAGCTTTCTTT
>.|TRBJ1-3|.|TRBV5-8
CASRREAFSGNTIYF
TGTGCCAGCAGGCGGGAGGCTTTCTCTGGAAACACCATATATTTT
>.|TRBJ2-1|TRBD2|TRBV7-9
CASSLMAGGRDEQFF
TGTGCCAGCAGCTTAATGGCGGGAGGCCGGGATGAGCAGTTCTTC
>.|TRBJ2-4|.|TRBV28
CASSDGTTDIQYF
TGTGCCAGCAGCGACGGGACAACGGACATTCAGTACTTC
>.|TRBJ1-4|.|TRBV19
CASSMREANEKLFF
TGTGCCAGTAGTATGAGGGAGGCTAATGAAAAACTGTTTTTT
>once|TRBJ2-1|.|TRBV11-2
CASSVAGEQFF
TGTGCCAGCAGCGTAGCAGGGGAGCAGTTCTTC
>.|TRBJ1-5|TRBD1|TRBV28
CASAGQGLSNQPQHF
TGTGCCAGCGCGGGACAGGGTCTCAGCAATCAGCCCCAGCATTTT
>few|TRBJ2-1|.|TRBV4-1
CASSQGHTSYNEQFF
TGCGCCAGCAGCCAAGGGCATACCTCCTACAATGAGCAGTTCTTC
>.|TRBJ2-1|TRBD2|TRBV19
CASSRTSGFGNEQFF
TGTGCCAGTAGTCGGACTAGCGGGTTTGGTAATGAGCAGTTCTTC
>.|TRBJ2-3|.|TRBV3-1/TRBV3-2
CASSHHSGGFLAADTQYF
TGTGCCAGCAGCCATCACTCGGGCGGGTTTCTCGCTGCCGATACGCAGTATTTT
>.|TRBJ1-4|.|TRBV11-2
CASSLGTNEKLFF
TGTGCCAGCAGCTTAGGGACAAATGAAAAACTGTTTTTT
>.|TRBJ2-5|.|TRBV6-5
CASLYGGLETQYF
TGTGCCAGCCTATACGGAGGGTTGGAGACCCAGTACTTC
>.|TRBJ2-1|TRBD1|TRBV5-1
CASSLKRGRNEQFF
TGCGCCAGCAGCTTGAAGAGGGGGCGAAATGAGCAGTTCTTC
>.|TRBJ1-1|TRBD1|TRBV24-1
CATSQGGSDTEAFF
TGTGCCACCAGCCAAGGGGGCTCGGACACTGAAGCTTTCTTT